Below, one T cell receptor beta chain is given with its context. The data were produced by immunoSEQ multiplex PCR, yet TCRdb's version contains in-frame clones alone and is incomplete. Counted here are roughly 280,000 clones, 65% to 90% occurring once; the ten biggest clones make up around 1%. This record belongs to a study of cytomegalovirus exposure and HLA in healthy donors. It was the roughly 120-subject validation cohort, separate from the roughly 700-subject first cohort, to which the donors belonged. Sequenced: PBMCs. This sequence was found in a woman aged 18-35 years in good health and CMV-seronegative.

CDR3 nucleotide sequence: TGTGCCAGCAGCCCCCAAGGGGGACTAGCGGGTCGCTCCTACGAGCAGTACTTC. It specifies CASSPQGGLAGRSYEQYF. The rearrangement uses TRBV11-2 and TRBJ2-7, with TRBD2 matching over 12 bases. CDR1 is SGHAT and CDR2 is FQNNGV in the germline V gene. V shed 5 bases, J shed 0 bases, and the junction held 11 bases outside the gene matches. The CDR3 sequence is 18 residues long.